The T cell receptor (beta chain) under discussion was sequenced for a study of blood T cell repertoires in COVID-19. In the authors' methods: Researchers report that nucleated cell counts were estimated from reference gene primer amplification. The assay was immunoSEQ multiplex PCR, and TCRdb's table has in-frame clones only and misses some. Clone size and V and J calls were adopted from that table, with D and trimming inferred from the DNA. The sample contains some 260,000 clones, approximately 90% of which appear only once. The CDR3 consists of 15 residues. The trim removed 3 bases at V and 5 bases at J, leaving 12 bases unmatched. Germline V gene data show CDR1 as GTSNPN and CDR2 as SVGIG (reference sequence).

Input material: peripheral blood. This TCR derives from a woman in her 40s who had recovered from COVID-19. The V call is TRBV30, the J call TRBJ2-5, with 7 bases lining up with TRBD2. The CDR3 loop reads CAWRGPRDYGETQYF. CDR3 nucleotide sequence: TGTGCCTGGAGAGGACCTCGGGACTACGGGGAGACCCAGTACTTC.